The 25 T cell receptor beta chains given below trace back to one sample, sequenced in a study of blood T cells in healthy people across ages. PCR was performed a second time for about 6 to 12 cycles using a sample-barcoded 5' primer and a J-beta primer mix. TCRdb fed the 5' RACE reads into MiXCR, producing one record per CDR3 protein. The sample has some 710,000 distinct CDR3 sequences; around 45% are singletons. Sequenced sample: blood. Receptors were obtained from a man older than 75 in good health.

This chain's CDR3 is CAIREGYQDNEQYF. In nucleotides, the CDR3 is TGTGCCATCAGGGAGGGGTACCAGGACAATGAGCAGTACTTC. V and J are TRBV10-3 and TRBJ2-5; TRBD2 is a possible D gene (6 bases). The CDR3 is 14 residues long. The ends were cut back, 6 bases at V and 11 bases at J, with 22 bases in the middle. Germline V lookup: CDR1 ENHRY, CDR2 SYGVKD.

This chain joins TRBV13 and TRBJ1-4, with TRBD1 matching over 10 bases. V dropped 5 bases and J dropped 2; count of bases not matched to a gene: 8. This CDR3 has 17 amino acids. The germline V gene encodes CDR1 PRHDT and CDR2 FYEKMQ (reference sequence). The CDR3 region is CASSVRDRGPTNEKLFF. The CDR3 DNA follows: TGTGCCAGCAGCGTCCGGGACAGGGGCCCCACTAATGAAAAACTGTTTTTT.

To note about this clonotype: At one boundary the junction diverges from the germline segment, which might be a read error. The chain joins TRBV7-2 to TRBJ2-4; D perhaps matches TRBD1 (5 bases). The CDR3 contains 15 residues. The germline gives CDR1 SGHTA, CDR2 FQGNSA. CDR3 coding DNA: TGTGCCAGCAGCTCGACAGTGGTAGCCAAAAACATTCGGTACTTC. Translation: CASSSTVVAKNIRYF.

This clonotype was found a few times. The gene calls are TRBV11-2 and TRBJ2-1; perhaps TRBD2 as D (6 bases). The CDR3 spans 15 residues. V was cut by 5 bases and J by 7 bases, with 18 bases left in between. The germline CDR1 and CDR2 sequences are SGHAT and FQNNGV. Here the CDR3 DNA reads TGTGCCAGCAGCCAGACCGGAGGGGAGGCGAATGAGCAGTTCTTC. Its protein product is CASSQTGGEANEQFF. The full variable domain, its missing parts supplied by reference TRBV11-2 and TRBJ2-1, is EAGVAQSPRYKIIEKRQSVAFWCNPISGHATLYWYQQILGQGPKLLIQFQNNGVVDDSQLPKDRFSAERLKGVDSTLKIQPAKLEDSAVYLCASSQTGGEANEQFFGPGTRLTVL.

In the case of this clonotype: This may be a read error: a much more frequent sequence differs by one nucleotide. The V and J genes are TRBV29-1 and TRBJ2-3; 16 nucleotides agree with TRBD2. Germline V gene sequence: CDR1 SQVTM, CDR2 ANQGSEA. CDR3 size: 15 residues. The CDR3 nucleotides are TGCGGCGTTGTGGGACTAGCGGGAGGGCGGAGTACGCAGTATTTT. This gives the protein CGVVGLAGGRSTQYF.

This clonotype has only a few counts. V and J are TRBV7-2 and TRBJ2-7; no firm D call. Germline CDR1 is SGHTA and CDR2 is FQGNSA. V was pared by 2 bases and J by 5 bases, with 13 bases between. This CDR3 is built from 14 residues. The CDR3 DNA follows: TGTGCCAGCAGCTTACTTCCCGAAATCAACGAGCAGTACTTC. Amino acid sequence: CASSLLPEINEQYF.

A note on this clonotype: A much larger clone lies one base from this, so it may be a read error. V is TRBV20-1 and J is TRBJ2-3, with a weak D call TRBD2 (6 bases). Germline CDR1 is DFQATT and CDR2 is SNEGSKA (reference sequence). This CDR3 is built from 14 residues. The CDR3 coding sequence is TGCAGTGCTAGTTGGGCGCGGGGCACAGAGACGCAGTATTTT. Protein sequence: CSASWARGTETQYF.

This sequence joins TRBV2 and TRBJ1-6; a possible D gene is TRBD1 (6 bases). CDR3 length equals 14 residues. Germline V lookup: CDR1 SNHLY, CDR2 FYNNEI. V was pared by 7 bases and J by 9 bases, with 16 bases between. Here the CDR3 reads CASTVGPRGSPLHF. In DNA form, the CDR3 reads TGTGCCAGCACGGTCGGCCCCAGGGGTTCACCCCTCCACTTT.

This clonotype came up many times. A clone one base away is much larger, so this may be a read error. The rearrangement links TRBV29-1 to TRBJ2-3; D is undetermined. Germline CDR1 SQVTM, CDR2 ANQGSEA. V was trimmed by 0 bases and J by 1 base, leaving 11 bases between them. The CDR3 is made up of 15 amino acids. CDR3: CSVEDGRVRTDTQYF. The CDR3, as DNA: TGCAGCGTTGAAGATGGACGAGTTCGCACAGATACGCAGTATTTT.

The chain employs TRBV11-2 and TRBJ2-1; 12 bases are shared with TRBD2. The CDR3 spans 16 residues. V dropped 0 bases and J dropped 10; count of bases not matched to a gene: 7. CDR1 and CDR2 from the germline V gene are SGHAT and FQNNGV. Here the CDR3 reads CASSLEGLAGGPEQFF. Here the CDR3 DNA reads TGTGCCAGCAGCTTAGAAGGGCTAGCGGGAGGGCCGGAGCAGTTCTTC.

Comment on this clonotype: A read error may be the cause here, since a much bigger clone is one base away. The chain combines TRBV2 with TRBJ2-1; 9 bases are shared with TRBD2. The CDR3 is made up of 14 amino acids. CDR1 is SNHLY, CDR2 FYNNEI, per germline. Written as DNA, the CDR3 is TGTGCCAGCAGTGAAGCGCGCGGGAGGGCCGAGCGGTTCTTC. This gives the protein CASSEARGRAERFF.

With respect to this clonotype: Given a much more abundant clone one base away, this may be a read error. The rearrangement links TRBV5-1 to TRBJ2-3; tentative D call: TRBD2 (6 bases). Germline lookup yields CDR1 SGHRS and CDR2 YFSETQ. CDR3 length: 14 amino acids. This chain's CDR3 is CVSSSLARTDTQYF. DNA for the CDR3: TGCGTCAGCAGCTCCCTAGCGCGCACAGATACGCAGTATTTT.

The chain links TRBV4-3 to TRBJ2-1; D is unresolved. The V end was cut by 1 base, the J end by 7 bases, with 11 bases between. Germline CDR1 LGHNA, CDR2 YSLEER. The CDR3 runs to 14 residues. The CDR3 nucleotides read TGCGCCAGCAGCCAAGTGCTATACCGTAATGAGCAGTTCTTC. It encodes CASSQVLYRNEQFF.

This clonotype was recorded many times. Written as DNA, the CDR3 is TGCAGCGCCGACCCGGGAGCCCAAGAGACCCAGTACTTC. It encodes CSADPGAQETQYF. The V call is TRBV29-1, the J call TRBJ2-5; D possibly corresponds to TRBD2 (6 bases). There are 13 residues in the CDR3. The germline V gene encodes CDR1 SQVTM and CDR2 ANQGSEA. The V end lost 7 bases, the J end lost 1 base, and 13 bases lay between the germline ends. The full variable domain, in which reference TRBV29-1 and TRBJ2-5 provide the parts outside the CDR3, is SAVISQKPSRDICQRGTSLTIQCQVDSQVTMMFWYRQQPGQSLTLIATANQGSEATYESGFVIDKFPISRPNLTFSTLTVSNMSPEDSSIYLCSADPGAQETQYFGPGTRLLVL.

This chain uses TRBV6-1 with TRBJ2-5, with 15 nucleotides matching TRBD2. The V segment lost 6 bases and the J segment 5 bases; nucleotides outside the gene matches: 7. The germline V gene has CDR1 MNHNS and CDR2 SASEGT. The CDR3 consists of 16 residues. The CDR3 loop reads CASSLSGTSGRETQYF. The CDR3 nucleotides read TGTGCCAGCAGCCTTTCCGGGACTAGCGGGAGGGAGACCCAGTACTTC.

This clonotype was seen just once. The chain is built from TRBV28 and TRBJ2-5; D is uncertain. The CDR3 consists of 14 residues. V was clipped by 2 bases and J by 5 bases, with 12 bases between them. CDR1 and CDR2 from the germline V gene are MDHEN and SYDVKM. CDR3 nucleotides: TGTGCCAGCAGTTTAAAGAGGATGGGGGAGACCCAGTACTTC. Translated: CASSLKRMGETQYF.

Only a few counts were recorded for this clonotype. This may stem from a read error, because a much larger clone lies one nucleotide away. V is TRBV7-2 and J is TRBJ2-7, with D tentatively TRBD2 (6 bases). Between the trimmed V and J ends, which lost 3 bases and 12 bases, there was a span of 18 bases. The CDR3 length is 13 residues. Germline V gene data show CDR1 as SGHTA and CDR2 as FQGNSA. The CDR3: CASSLTSKETRYF. The CDR3 DNA sequence: TGTGCCAGCAGCTTGACTAGTAAGGAGACCCGGTACTTC.

The J gene is TRBJ2-2, the V gene TRBV20-1, with TRBD2 identical over 8 bases. Trimming at V came to 1 base and at J to 4 bases, leaving 17 bases not matched to a gene. This CDR3 region has 19 residues. Germline V gives CDR1 DFQATT, CDR2 SNEGSKA (reference sequence). CDR3 nucleotides: TGCAGTGCTAGAGCATACATGAGTGGTAGCGGGACTAGCACCGGGGAGCTGTTTTTT. Protein sequence: CSARAYMSGSGTSTGELFF.

This clonotype occurred a few times. The chain has TRBV11-2 and TRBJ2-1; no reliable D call. The CDR3 consists of 14 residues. Deletions cut 3 bases from V and 5 bases from J, with 11 bases between. The germline V gene encodes CDR1 SGHAT and CDR2 FQNNGV. The CDR3 nucleotides are TGTGCCAGCAGCTTGTATGGTGGGGACAATGAGCAGTTCTTC. Amino acid sequence: CASSLYGGDNEQFF.

The rearrangement uses TRBV10-3 and TRBJ2-1; TRBD1 matches 7 bases. The CDR3 is made up of 14 amino acids. Germline values: CDR1 ENHRY, CDR2 SYGVKD. The trim removed 10 bases at V and 3 bases at J, leaving 9 bases unmatched. The CDR3, as DNA: TGTGCCACTGGACCCGACAGGGACTACAATGAGCAGTTCTTC. Protein product: CATGPDRDYNEQFF.

Note on this clonotype: Compared with germline, one end of the junction differs, possibly owing to a read error. The J gene is TRBJ1-4, the V gene TRBV7-2; 7 positions agree with TRBD1. The CDR3 is 15 residues long. Per the germline V gene, CDR1 is SGHTA and CDR2 is FQGNSA. The CDR3 reads CASSPQGRPNEKLFF. The CDR3 DNA follows: TGTGCCAGCAGCCCACAGGGGAGGCCTAATGAGAAACTGTTTTTT.

This clonotype was found a few times. The chain employs TRBV29-1 and TRBJ2-7, with TRBD2 matching over 10 bases. This CDR3 has 14 amino acids. Trimming removed 4 bases from V and 5 bases from J; junction bases left unmatched: 8. The germline gives CDR1 SQVTM, CDR2 ANQGSEA. The CDR3 spells CSVVSGRAANEQYF. The CDR3 DNA reads TGCAGCGTTGTCAGCGGGAGGGCCGCGAACGAGCAGTACTTC.

This chain connects TRBV5-5 to TRBJ2-2, with D unclear. Germline CDR1 SGHKS, CDR2 YYEKEE (reference sequence). Trimming left V 2 bases short and J 2 bases short, with 10 bases between. The CDR3 is made up of 15 amino acids. The DNA of the CDR3 is TGTGCCAGCAGCTTACGGGCCCCCAACACCGGGGAGCTGTTTTTT. It specifies CASSLRAPNTGELFF. The whole variable domain, remainder taken from reference TRBV5-5 and TRBJ2-2, is DAGVTQSPTHLIKTRGQQVTLRCSPISGHKSVSWYQQVLGQGPQFIFQYYEKEERGRGNFPDRFSARQFPNYSSELNVNALLLGDSALYLCASSLRAPNTGELFFGEGSRLTVL.

The gene calls are TRBV2 and TRBJ2-7, with 11 bases lining up with TRBD2. V shed 3 bases, J shed 7 bases, and the junction held 8 bases outside the gene matches. The V gene's germline CDR1 is SNHLY and CDR2 FYNNEI. CDR3 length: 15 residues. The CDR3 nucleotides are TGTGCCAGCAGTGACCTGCTAGCGGGAGGCAATGAGCAGTACTTC. Translation: CASSDLLAGGNEQYF. Combining the CDR3 with reference TRBV2 and TRBJ2-7 gives the whole variable domain EPEVTQTPSHQVTQMGQEVILRCVPISNHLYFYWYRQILGQKVEFLVSFYNNEISEKSEIFDDQFSVERPDGSNFTLKIRSTKLEDSAMYFCASSDLLAGGNEQYFGPGTRLTVT.

The table lists this clonotype with many counts. The chain recombines TRBV12-3 or TRBV12-4 with TRBJ2-1; no clear D. With 3 bases removed from V and 2 bases from J, the gap between germline ends came to 11 bases. This CDR3 is built from 15 residues. The CDR3 loop is CASSFWQLAYNEQFF. In DNA form, the CDR3 reads TGTGCCAGCAGTTTTTGGCAGCTCGCCTACAATGAGCAGTTCTTC.